These T cell receptor beta chains were read from a single sample in a study of blood T cell repertoires in COVID-19. Method: immunoSEQ multiplex PCR; TCRdb's copy keeps in-frame clones and lacks some. In the table there are 210,000 or so clones, around 80% of which are singletons. Sample: peripheral blood. The receptors derive from a man aged 45-65 years with active or convalescent COVID-19. The CDR3 runs from the conserved cysteine through the conserved F or W. Fields, in order: D gene, J gene, V gene, clone size, CDR3 DNA, CDR3 protein. The D gene is left open where the match is weak. Some rows mark clone size as missing; the rest say once, few, many or name a class of expanded clone.

.	TRBJ2-6	TRBV28	.	TGTGCCAGCAGTTTATTCTCGGCAGGGGTCACTGGGGCCAACGTCCTGACTTTC	CASSLFSAGVTGANVLTF
.	TRBJ2-5	TRBV5-5	.	TGTGCCAGCAGCAGGGCAGGGATAGGAGAGACCCAGTACTTC	CASSRAGIGETQYF
TRBD1	TRBJ1-3	TRBV27	.	TGTGCCAGCAGACGGACAGGGGACTCTGGAAACACCATATATTTT	CASRRTGDSGNTIYF
.	TRBJ1-1	TRBV30	.	TGTGCCGCAGGACTACTGAACACTGAAGCTTTCTTT	CAAGLLNTEAFF
.	TRBJ1-1	TRBV18	.	TGTGCCAGCTCACCAGGTCAGGTGAACACTGAAGCTTTCTTT	CASSPGQVNTEAFF
TRBD2	TRBJ2-5	TRBV24-1	.	TGTGCCACCAGTGCGGGATCCGGGACTAGCGGGGGTTGGGTGGAGACCCAGTACTTC	CATSAGSGTSGGWVETQYF
.	TRBJ2-6	TRBV27	.	TGTGCCAGCAGTTCGGGGGTCTCTGGGGCCAACGTCCTGACTTTC	CASSSGVSGANVLTF
.	TRBJ2-6	TRBV5-1	.	TGCGCCAGCAGCTTGCCCCCAGGGACTGGGGCCAACGTCCTGACTTTC	CASSLPPGTGANVLTF
.	TRBJ2-1	TRBV9	.	TGTGCCAGCAGCGAGGTGGGGGGTGAGCAGTTCTTC	CASSEVGGEQFF
.	TRBJ2-7	TRBV27	.	TGTGCCAGCAGCCTTAGGACTTCCTACGAGCAGTACTTC	CASSLRTSYEQYF
TRBD1	TRBJ1-4	TRBV6-2/TRBV6-3	.	TGTGCCAGCAGCGATACAGGGGGACCGAATGAAAAACTGTTTTTT	CASSDTGGPNEKLFF
TRBD1	TRBJ2-4	TRBV2	once	TGTGCCAGCAGTCCTACAGGGGGAAGGACCAAAAACATTCAGTACTTC	CASSPTGGRTKNIQYF
TRBD1	TRBJ2-7	TRBV6-6	.	TGTGCCAGCAGTTACTCGAGGGCAGGGGGCGAGCAGTACTTC	CASSYSRAGGEQYF
TRBD2	TRBJ2-1	TRBV5-4	.	TGTGCCAGCAGCTTGTTCGCGGGAGATAAGCGGGAGCAGTTCTTC	CASSLFAGDKREQFF
.	TRBJ1-3	TRBV7-9	once	TGTGCCAGCAGCTTAGGGGCGTGGGACACCATATATTTT	CASSLGAWDTIYF
.	TRBJ1-5	TRBV7-2	few	TGTGCCAGCAGCACTCACAATCAGCCCCAGCATTTT	CASSTHNQPQHF
TRBD1	TRBJ1-2	TRBV5-4	once	TGTGCCAGCAGCCTAGACAGGGGAGGAGGCTACACCTTC	CASSLDRGGGYTF